The sequence of this T cell receptor beta chain was determined in a study of CD8 T cells in ankylosing spondylitis. Regarding the study as a whole: Seven or eight highly homologous variants made up a TCR beta motif, and this motif appeared characteristic of ankylosing spondylitis blood. Disease-linked clones reportedly showed significant enrichment in matched ankylosing spondylitis synovial fluid.

Between the trimmed V and J ends, which lost 5 bases and 11 bases, there was a span of 16 bases. Germline V gives CDR1 SGHTA, CDR2 FQGNSA. This CDR3 region has 13 residues. TCRdb processed the 5' RACE reads anew with MiXCR; each CDR3 protein has one entry. The sample includes some 330,000 distinct CDR3 sequences, approximately 8.2% of them seen just once. The table lists this clonotype with a few counts. Antigen specificity is unknown. This TCR derives from a male donor with ankylosing spondylitis. Sample: blood, either unsorted or a sorted T cell fraction (not recorded which). This chain joins TRBV7-2 and TRBJ2-1; D possibly corresponds to TRBD1 (7 bases). CDR3 loop: CASSRMTRGQQFF. DNA for the CDR3: TGTGCCAGCAGCCGAATGACTAGGGGGCAGCAGTTCTTC.